These T cell receptor beta chains were read from a single sample in a study of blood T cell repertoires in COVID-19. Profiling relied on immunoSEQ multiplex PCR, and the TCRdb table lists in-frame clones only, not all of them. This table holds more than 120,000 clones, over 75% found once. Material for sequencing was PBMCs or T cells enriched from blood (not recorded which). These TCRs come from a man between 45 and 60 years old in a cohort exposed to, infected with or recovered from COVID-19 (not recorded which). The CDR3 runs from the conserved cysteine through the conserved F or W. A D gene is named only where the DNA matches it firmly. Size values are once, few and many counts, or a class for expanded clones, and some rows have none.

j_gene: TRBJ2-3; v_gene: TRBV10-3; d_gene: .; abundance: .; CDR3aa: CAISGRGSPNVTDTQYF; CDR3nt: TGTGCCATCAGTGGAAGAGGGTCACCAAATGTCACAGATACGCAGTATTTT
j_gene: TRBJ1-5; v_gene: TRBV30; d_gene: .; abundance: .; CDR3aa: CAWSTQGVNQPQHF; CDR3nt: TGTGCCTGGAGTACCCAAGGGGTGAATCAGCCCCAGCATTTT
j_gene: TRBJ2-4; v_gene: TRBV19; d_gene: .; abundance: .; CDR3aa: CASTKKDRNIQYF; CDR3nt: TGTGCCAGTACCAAAAAGGACAGAAACATTCAGTACTTC
j_gene: TRBJ2-2; v_gene: TRBV7-9; d_gene: TRBD2; abundance: .; CDR3aa: CASRPGGAYTGELFF; CDR3nt: TGTGCCAGCAGACCCGGGGGGGCCTATACCGGGGAGCTGTTTTTT
j_gene: TRBJ1-1; v_gene: TRBV29-1; d_gene: TRBD1; abundance: .; CDR3aa: CSTGAPHRGKTEAFF; CDR3nt: TGCAGCACTGGCGCCCCCCACAGGGGAAAGACTGAAGCTTTCTTT
j_gene: TRBJ1-1; v_gene: TRBV19; d_gene: .; abundance: once; CDR3aa: CASSLSRGARGGEAFF; CDR3nt: TGTGCCAGTAGTTTGAGTCGGGGGGCGCGAGGTGGTGAAGCTTTCTTT
j_gene: TRBJ2-4; v_gene: TRBV23-1; d_gene: .; abundance: once; CDR3aa: CASSQDTAKNIQYF; CDR3nt: TGCGCCAGCAGTCAGGACACGGCCAAAAACATTCAGTACTTC
j_gene: TRBJ1-2; v_gene: TRBV9; d_gene: .; abundance: .; CDR3aa: CASSVEAWGTAGSYGYTF; CDR3nt: TGTGCCAGCAGCGTAGAGGCGTGGGGAACAGCGGGTTCCTATGGCTACACCTTC
j_gene: TRBJ2-1; v_gene: TRBV7-9; d_gene: TRBD1; abundance: .; CDR3aa: CASSPRTGEGNEQFF; CDR3nt: TGTGCCAGCAGCCCTCGGACAGGGGAGGGCAATGAGCAGTTCTTC
j_gene: TRBJ2-7; v_gene: TRBV29-1; d_gene: TRBD1; abundance: .; CDR3aa: CSGRTGGYEQYF; CDR3nt: TGCAGCGGGCGGACAGGGGGGTACGAGCAGTACTTC
j_gene: TRBJ1-1; v_gene: TRBV29-1; d_gene: TRBD1; abundance: few; CDR3aa: CSVEGQGEAFF; CDR3nt: TGCAGCGTTGAGGGACAGGGAGAGGCTTTCTTT
j_gene: TRBJ2-5; v_gene: TRBV23-1; d_gene: .; abundance: .; CDR3aa: CASSRWGHQETQYF; CDR3nt: TGCGCCAGCAGTCGTTGGGGCCACCAAGAGACCCAGTACTTC
j_gene: TRBJ1-6; v_gene: TRBV9; d_gene: .; abundance: .; CDR3aa: CASSVATENSPLHF; CDR3nt: TGTGCCAGCAGCGTAGCCACAGAGAATTCACCCCTCCACTTT
j_gene: TRBJ2-2; v_gene: TRBV5-1; d_gene: TRBD2; abundance: .; CDR3aa: CASSNLIAGGGTGELFF; CDR3nt: TGCGCCAGCAGCAATCTTATAGCGGGAGGTGGTACCGGGGAGCTGTTTTTT
j_gene: TRBJ2-7; v_gene: TRBV25-1; d_gene: .; abundance: .; CDR3aa: CASSDSGFSYEQYF; CDR3nt: TGTGCCAGCAGTGATAGCGGATTCTCCTACGAGCAGTACTTC
j_gene: TRBJ1-2; v_gene: TRBV15; d_gene: TRBD1; abundance: .; CDR3aa: CATVQGAHSQVHGYTF; CDR3nt: TGTGCCACGGTACAGGGGGCCCATTCACAAGTTCATGGCTACACCTTC
j_gene: TRBJ2-1; v_gene: TRBV6-5; d_gene: TRBD2; abundance: .; CDR3aa: CASIRLAGVHEQFF; CDR3nt: TGTGCCAGCATAAGACTAGCGGGAGTCCATGAGCAGTTCTTC
j_gene: TRBJ1-3; v_gene: TRBV6-6; d_gene: .; abundance: .; CDR3aa: CASSYGGTGNTIYF; CDR3nt: TGTGCCAGCAGTTATGGGGGGACTGGAAACACCATATATTTT
j_gene: TRBJ2-7; v_gene: TRBV2; d_gene: TRBD1; abundance: .; CDR3aa: CASSPPGGNSYEQYF; CDR3nt: TGTGCCAGCAGTCCTCCAGGGGGAAACTCCTACGAGCAGTACTTC
j_gene: TRBJ2-5; v_gene: TRBV11-2; d_gene: TRBD1; abundance: few; CDR3aa: CASSLVLGGGETQYF; CDR3nt: TGTGCCAGCAGCTTAGTCTTAGGGGGCGGAGAGACCCAGTACTTC
j_gene: TRBJ1-2; v_gene: TRBV5-4; d_gene: .; abundance: .; CDR3aa: CASSSSVQPVYYGYTF; CDR3nt: TGTGCCAGCAGCTCGTCGGTACAGCCAGTCTACTATGGCTACACCTTC
j_gene: TRBJ1-2; v_gene: TRBV18; d_gene: .; abundance: .; CDR3aa: CASSPLSAGDGYTF; CDR3nt: TGTGCCAGCTCACCACTTAGCGCAGGGGACGGCTACACCTTC
j_gene: TRBJ2-7; v_gene: TRBV29-1; d_gene: TRBD1; abundance: .; CDR3aa: CSARDRGGSDEQYF; CDR3nt: TGCAGCGCCCGCGACAGGGGGGGAAGCGACGAGCAGTACTTC